The 15 T cell receptor beta chains below come from one sample, sequenced in a study of blood T cell repertoires in COVID-19. Only in-frame clones appear in the TCRdb table, and some are missing; sequencing was by immunoSEQ multiplex PCR. This sample has 180,000 or so clones, with 80% found just once. Sample: PBMCs or T cells enriched from blood (not recorded which). The receptors stem from a man between 60 and 70 years old who had been exposed to COVID-19.

V is TRBV9 and J is TRBJ1-4, with D possibly TRBD1 on 6 matching bases. This CDR3 comprises 18 residues. Trimming pared 4 bases from V and 4 bases from J, leaving 23 bases between. Germline assignment: CDR1 SGDLS and CDR2 YYNGEE. CDR3 region: CASSTPKGAQGLNEKLFF. DNA for the CDR3: TGTGCCAGCAGCACTCCAAAGGGAGCACAGGGCCTTAATGAAAAACTGTTTTTT.

This chain connects TRBV18 to TRBJ2-1, with 7 bases matching TRBD1. The germline V gene encodes CDR1 KGHSH and CDR2 LQKENI. The CDR3 runs 14 residues. Germline trimming cut 3 bases from V and 5 bases from J; bases unmatched to any gene: 4. CDR3 coding DNA: TGTGCCAGCTCACCGGGACAGATAAACAATGAGCAGTTCTTC. Encoded protein: CASSPGQINNEQFF.

This clone was seen a single time. The chain uses TRBV5-1 and TRBJ2-1; weak D call: TRBD2 (5 bases). Germline V gene lookup returns CDR1 SGHRS and CDR2 YFSETQ. The CDR3 extends over 14 amino acids. The ends were cut back, 0 bases at V and 15 bases at J, with 19 bases in the middle. CDR3 in amino acids: CASSLESLALDRFF. For the CDR3, the DNA is TGCGCCAGCAGCTTGGAGTCCCTAGCTTTAGATAGGTTCTTC.

The chain employs TRBV19 and TRBJ1-2; 7 bases line up with TRBD1. Trimming took 3 bases from V and 8 from J; bases not matched to a gene: 9. This CDR3 has 14 amino acids. From germline, CDR1 is LNHDA and CDR2 SQIVND (reference sequence). Here the CDR3 reads CASSIGTAKIGYTF. The CDR3 bases are TGTGCCAGTAGTATTGGGACAGCCAAAATAGGCTACACCTTC.

The gene calls are TRBV3-1 (or the pseudogene TRBV3-2) and TRBJ1-5; D is unresolved. The CDR3 is made up of 14 amino acids. V was trimmed by 5 bases and J by 0 bases, leaving 8 bases between them. Germline V CDR1 and CDR2: LGHDT, YNNKEL (reference sequence). CDR3 sequence (DNA): TGTGCCAGCAGCGGAGCCAATAGCAATCAGCCCCAGCATTTT. As protein: CASSGANSNQPQHF.

CDR3 nucleotide sequence: TGTGCCAGCAGTGCCCGACAGGGACGCTATGGCTACACCTTC. Translating gives CASSARQGRYGYTF. The chain employs TRBV27 and TRBJ1-2, with 7 bases identical to TRBD1. Germline CDR1 MNHEY, CDR2 SMNVEV (reference sequence). This CDR3 has 14 amino acids. With V trimmed by 5 bases and J by 4 bases, 7 bases remained unmatched.

The V gene is TRBV4-1, the J gene TRBJ1-1; no reliable D call. CDR1 MGHRA and CDR2 YSYEKL come from the germline V gene. V lost 0 bases and J 1 base, leaving 6 bases between the germline ends. This CDR3 is 14 amino acids long. CDR3 sequence: CASSQERKNTEAFF. In DNA form, the CDR3 reads TGCGCCAGCAGCCAAGAGAGAAAGAACACTGAAGCTTTCTTT.

The J gene is TRBJ1-3, the V gene TRBV19; D uncertain. This CDR3 is built from 13 residues. The V and J ends lost 5 bases and 10 bases respectively, with 15 bases between them. Germline V lookup: CDR1 LNHDA, CDR2 SQIVND (reference sequence). This CDR3 is CASSQPSGRTIYF. CDR3 bases: TGTGCCAGTAGTCAACCTTCGGGAAGGACCATATATTTT. Full variable domain (rest looked up from reference TRBV19 and TRBJ1-3): DGGITQSPKYLFRKEGQNVTLSCEQNLNHDAMYWYRQDPGQGLRLIYYSQIVNDFQKGDIAEGYSVSREKKESFPLTVTSAQKNPTAFYLCASSQPSGRTIYFGEGSWLTVV.

This chain connects TRBV2 to TRBJ2-1; 7 bases are a match to TRBD2. With V trimmed by 6 bases and J by 0 bases, 5 bases remained unmatched. This CDR3 is 15 amino acids long. Germline CDR1 SNHLY, CDR2 FYNNEI. CDR3 bases: TGTGCCAGCAGGGGGGTAGCGGGCTCCTACAATGAGCAGTTCTTC. The encoded protein is CASRGVAGSYNEQFF.

This rearrangement joins TRBV27 to TRBJ2-1; TRBD1 is a possible D gene (5 bases). Germline CDR1 is MNHEY and CDR2 is SMNVEV (reference sequence). The V and J ends lost 3 bases and 0 bases respectively, with 9 bases between them. The CDR3 loop spans 15 amino acids. The CDR3 reads CASSFARDSYNEQFF. The CDR3 nucleotides are TGTGCCAGCAGTTTCGCCAGGGACTCCTACAATGAGCAGTTCTTC.

The chain couples TRBV11-2 to TRBJ2-7; D possibly corresponds to TRBD1 (6 bases). V gave up 1 base and J gave up 5 bases, with 12 bases separating them. Germline V gene sequence: CDR1 SGHAT, CDR2 FQNNGV. The CDR3 consists of 14 residues. In DNA form, the CDR3 reads TGTGCCAGCAGCTTAGGTGCAGGGGTAAACGAGCAGTACTTC. Translation gives CASSLGAGVNEQYF.

V usage is TRBV7-2 and J usage is TRBJ2-3, with 13 nucleotides matching TRBD2. Germline V lookup: CDR1 SGHTA, CDR2 FQGNSA. This CDR3 contains 16 residues. V shed 3 bases and J 3 bases; nucleotides not matched to a gene: 3. The CDR3 DNA reads TGTGCCAGCAGCTTCCGGACTAGCGGGAGAACAGATACGCAGTATTTT. Translating gives CASSFRTSGRTDTQYF.

The V call is TRBV19, the J call TRBJ1-6; the D gene is possibly TRBD1 (5 bases). This CDR3 is built from 14 residues. V lost 5 bases, J lost 10 bases, and 15 bases lay in between. The germline gives CDR1 LNHDA, CDR2 SQIVND (reference sequence). Here the CDR3 reads CASSPGQAGSPLHF. The CDR3 nucleotides read TGTGCCAGTAGTCCCGGACAAGCGGGGTCACCCCTCCACTTT.

V gene TRBV6-1 combines with J gene TRBJ2-3, with 7 positions matching TRBD2. V trimming: 2 bases; J trimming: 4 bases; junction bases outside the gene matches: 6. The CDR3 consists of 15 residues. From germline, CDR1 is MNHNS and CDR2 SASEGT. CDR3 bases: TGTGCCAGCAGTGAACGGACTAGAGTAGCAGATACGCAGTATTTT. As protein: CASSERTRVADTQYF.

The chain joins TRBV28 to TRBJ1-2, with a possible D match to TRBD1 (5 bases). The CDR3 is 13 residues long. V was clipped by 6 bases and J by 8 bases, with 16 bases between them. CDR1 is MDHEN, CDR2 SYDVKM, per germline. CDR3 region: CASSPSGYDGYTF. The DNA for the CDR3 is TGTGCCAGCAGCCCGTCAGGGTACGACGGCTACACCTTC.